One and the same sample provided the 14 T cell receptor beta chains below, sequenced in a study of blood T cell repertoires in COVID-19. Method: immunoSEQ multiplex PCR; TCRdb's copy keeps in-frame clones and lacks some. The repertoire holds about 68,000 clones, with 86% as singletons. The material sequenced was peripheral blood. Receptors originate from a young man with acute or convalescent COVID-19.

The chain combines TRBV2 with TRBJ2-1, with TRBD2 matching over 10 bases. Germline V lookup: CDR1 SNHLY, CDR2 FYNNEI. Unmatched junction bases numbered 26, after V lost 5 bases and J lost 7 bases. The CDR3 runs 21 residues. CDR3 region: CASSKDRQGKKGSGRGNEQFF. CDR3 nucleotides: TGTGCCAGCAGTAAAGACAGACAGGGAAAGAAGGGAAGCGGGAGGGGTAATGAGCAGTTCTTC. Variable domain in full (rest from reference TRBV2 and TRBJ2-1): EPEVTQTPSHQVTQMGQEVILRCVPISNHLYFYWYRQILGQKVEFLVSFYNNEISEKSEIFDDQFSVERPDGSNFTLKIRSTKLEDSAMYFCASSKDRQGKKGSGRGNEQFFGPGTRLTVL.

The chain recombines TRBV19 with TRBJ2-2, with 11 bases matching TRBD2. V lost 5 bases to trimming and J lost 6 bases; unmatched junction nucleotides: 8. The germline V gene encodes CDR1 LNHDA and CDR2 SQIVND (reference sequence). The CDR3 is 16 residues long. The CDR3 DNA reads as TGTGCCAGTAGTCCTTGGACTAGCGGGTCGGCCGGGGAGCTGTTTTTT. Amino acids: CASSPWTSGSAGELFF. Filled out from reference TRBV19 and TRBJ2-2, the complete variable domain reads DGGITQSPKYLFRKEGQNVTLSCEQNLNHDAMYWYRQDPGQGLRLIYYSQIVNDFQKGDIAEGYSVSREKKESFPLTVTSAQKNPTAFYLCASSPWTSGSAGELFFGEGSRLTVL.

J is TRBJ2-2 and V is TRBV4-2; D unresolved. Per germline, CDR1 LGHNA and CDR2 YNFKEQ. With 0 bases removed from V and 0 bases from J, the gap between germline ends came to 5 bases. The CDR3 extends over 15 amino acids. The CDR3 sequence is CASSQETANTGELFF. The CDR3 region has the DNA TGTGCCAGCAGCCAAGAAACAGCGAACACCGGGGAGCTGTTTTTT.

Written as DNA, the CDR3 is TGTGCCAGCAGCCAAGATACCCGGTGGGACAGGGTACCGTACGAGCAGTACTTC. Protein product: CASSQDTRWDRVPYEQYF. The rearrangement links TRBV14 to TRBJ2-7; TRBD1 agrees at 9 bases. J lost 4 bases, V lost 0 bases, and 13 bases had no gene match. The CDR3 spans 18 residues. Germline loops: CDR1 SGHDN, CDR2 FVKESK. Combining the CDR3 with reference TRBV14 and TRBJ2-7 gives the whole variable domain EAGVTQFPSHSVIEKGQTVTLRCDPISGHDNLYWYRRVMGKEIKFLLHFVKESKQDESGMPNNRFLAERTGGTYSTLKVQPAELEDSGVYFCASSQDTRWDRVPYEQYFGPGTRLTVT.

This chain joins TRBV7-9 and TRBJ2-2; D is ambiguous. The CDR3 is 14 residues long. The ends were cut back, 2 bases at V and 5 bases at J, with 9 bases in the middle. Germline V gives CDR1 SEHNR, CDR2 FQNEAQ (reference sequence). The CDR3 region has the DNA TGTGCCAGCAGCTTACGAGTTGGTACCGGGGAGCTGTTTTTT. Its protein product is CASSLRVGTGELFF.

The rearrangement links TRBV3-1 (or the pseudogene TRBV3-2) to TRBJ2-7, with D uncertain. CDR1 LGHDT and CDR2 YNNKEL come from the germline V gene (reference sequence). This CDR3 is built from 11 residues. V lost 4 bases and J 5 bases, leaving 6 bases between the germline ends. CDR3 DNA sequence: TGTGCCAGCAGCCGACTTGACGAGCAGTACTTC. Its protein is CASSRLDEQYF.

The chain is built from TRBV30 and TRBJ1-1; D might be TRBD1 (6 bases). Trimming shortened V by 4 bases and J by 8 bases, and 11 bases separated the two germline ends. The CDR3 extends over 11 amino acids. Germline CDR1 GTSNPN, CDR2 SVGIG (reference sequence). CDR3 sequence: CAWTRGSEAFF. In nucleotides, the CDR3 is TGTGCCTGGACCAGGGGCAGCGAAGCTTTCTTT.

The chain combines TRBV29-1 with TRBJ2-7; no clear D. Germline-derived CDR1 and CDR2 are SQVTM and ANQGSEA. Trimming took off 7 bases at V and 0 bases at J, with 10 bases between the two ends. There are 12 residues in the CDR3. The CDR3 DNA follows: TGCAGCGCCCGAACAAGCTCCTACGAGCAGTACTTC. Protein product: CSARTSSYEQYF.

This clone was seen a handful of times. This chain uses TRBV10-3 with TRBJ1-2, with 8 bases fitting TRBD1. Germline lookup yields CDR1 ENHRY and CDR2 SYGVKD. The trim removed 7 bases at V and 8 bases at J, leaving 6 bases unmatched. The CDR3 length is 12 residues. CDR3 nucleotides: TGTGCCATCAAGCAGGGGGCGGGAGGCTACACCTTC. Translation gives CAIKQGAGGYTF.

The chain recombines TRBV11-3 with TRBJ2-1; 7 nucleotides agree with TRBD2. The CDR3 has 15 amino acids. In germline, CDR1 is SGHNT, CDR2 YENEEA. Germline trimming cut 5 bases from V and 2 bases from J; bases unmatched to any gene: 6. CDR3 nucleotides: TGTGCCAGCAGCCCCGCAGCGGGGACCTACAATGAGCAGTTCTTC. Encoded protein: CASSPAAGTYNEQFF.

This chain joins TRBV5-1 and TRBJ2-3; a weak D match, TRBD1 (5 bases). With 0 bases removed from V and 7 bases from J, the gap between germline ends came to 15 bases. The CDR3 has 15 amino acids. Germline V gives CDR1 SGHRS, CDR2 YFSETQ. CDR3 residues: CASSLDWGGTNTQYF. CDR3 DNA: TGCGCCAGCAGCTTGGATTGGGGCGGCACGAATACGCAGTATTTT. The entire variable domain, with the rest obtained from reference TRBV5-1 and TRBJ2-3, is as follows: KAGVTQTPRYLIKTRGQQVTLSCSPISGHRSVSWYQQTPGQGLQFLFEYFSETQRNKGNFPGRFSGRQFSNSRSEMNVSTLELGDSALYLCASSLDWGGTNTQYFGPGTRLTVL.

The chain combines TRBV11-3 with TRBJ2-1; no definite D call. This CDR3 has 15 residues. CDR1 is SGHNT, CDR2 YENEEA, per germline. Trimming pared 1 base from V and 5 bases from J, leaving 12 bases between. CDR3 protein: CASSLGVGPNNEQFF. The CDR3 bases are TGTGCCAGCAGCTTAGGGGTTGGGCCTAACAATGAGCAGTTCTTC.

The chain uses TRBV7-3 and TRBJ2-1, with 8 bases fitting TRBD1. Germline assignment: CDR1 SGHTA and CDR2 FQGTGA. Trimming took 5 bases from V and 0 from J; bases not matched to a gene: 3. The CDR3 is 15 residues long. The CDR3: CASSQGASSYNEQFF. In DNA form, the CDR3 reads TGTGCCAGCAGCCAGGGGGCGAGCTCCTACAATGAGCAGTTCTTC.

The chain recombines TRBV7-6 with TRBJ1-5; a possible D gene is TRBD1 (5 bases). The length of the CDR3 is 14 residues. Germline values: CDR1 SGHVS, CDR2 FNYEAQ. V was clipped by 5 bases and J by 5 bases, with 13 bases between them. In DNA, the CDR3 is TGTGCCAGCAGCCCAGGACATACCGATCAGCCCCAGCATTTT. It is translated as CASSPGHTDQPQHF.